This entry describes one T cell receptor (beta chain). Its target antigen remains unknown. No per-base quality is available; no much larger clone lies one base away. CDR1 and CDR2 (SNHLY, FYNNEI) derive from the germline V gene. The CDR3 sequence holds 13 residues, the cysteine and phenylalanine included. CDR3 DNA is the only sequence kept; it has 39 bases, read in frame from the first base. V and J lose 9 bases and 0 bases, and a span of 11 bases separates them. Enrolling through a virtual design, the prospective study's participants ranged in age from roughly 18 to 95 years and lived across some 23 United States geographic areas. To assign participants to cohorts, the prospective study relied on clinical history that participants themselves reported in a screening survey and a study questionnaire. Each participant in the prospective study had whole blood, serum and a nasopharyngeal or oropharyngeal swab collected by mobile phlebotomists. Participants in the prospective study had the option to provide additional blood draws and questionnaires over a roughly 2-month period. Blood samples from the prospective study were shipped frozen or at room temperature prior to DNA extraction.

This specimen comes from a study of blood T cell repertoires in COVID-19 (dated by TCRdb to about 2020). About the study as a whole: Samples covering the acute and convalescent phases of COVID-19 were provided by collaborators in the United States, Italy and Spain. The prospective study material was composed of cDNA or gDNA derived from T cells, B-cell-depleted T cells, or PBMCs. Deeply sampled blood TCRbeta repertoires from subjects exposed to, actively infected with, or recovered from COVID-19 were included in the dataset. The repertoires were released in a freely available public database meant as a resource for research on the immune response to SARS-CoV-2. Samples came from the ongoing ImmuneRACE study (first 160 participants) plus 1,254 subjects from 6 global collaborators. Sample metadata almost always included a de-identified subject ID, COVID-19 status, age in years and sex. Where HLA class I and class II types were available, the types were taken from metadata supplied by the sample provider, not from assay-based typing.

TCRbeta CDR3 regions were amplified from genomic DNA by means of the immunoSEQ Assay, a bias-controlled multiplex PCR. As for how the authors treated the data: The number of nucleated cells in each sample was estimated from the amplification of reference gene primers within the assay. Sequence reads were collapsed and filtered to measure the absolute abundance of every unique TCRbeta CDR3 rearrangement. For each sample, productive Simpson clonality was calculated as the square root of Simpson's diversity index over productive rearrangements. This is the immuneACCESS table as TCRdb keeps it, with only in-frame sequences that have V and J called. A part of the clones is gone; compared with another copy, unresolved V genes explain less than half, and the rest is unexplained. Clonal size and the V and J genes are those of that table, whereas D and trimming came from the DNA. Counted in this sample were about 260,000 clones; about 86% of them appeared once. The top ten clonotypes cover about 4% of the sample.

On the study overall, not on this receptor specifically: How much clinical and demographic metadata was included differed by source and by participant, and the metadata was provided uncurated.

The sequencing input was PBMCs or T cells enriched from blood (not recorded which). The chain is assembled from TRBV2 and TRBJ1-1, and perhaps TRBD1 as D gene, on 5 matching bases. The sequence derives from a man younger than 45 with acute COVID-19. In nucleotides, the sequence is TGTGCCAGTCGACAGACCATGAACACTGAAGCTTTCTTT. Translated, it reads CASRQTMNTEAFF.